This TCR delta chain was recovered during a study of delta chains in infants with herpesvirus infections. Study-wide points: Among Vdelta1 cells, the public clonotype apparently waned within roughly 8 weeks. Among about 19 CMV-infected infants, a few showed the public Vdelta1 clonotype.

TCR cDNA was made from PBMC RNA with gamma- and delta-chain-specific primers. TCRdb re-called the RT-PCR reads via CATT. This sample has 700 to 900 delta-chain clones, with about an eighth found just once. By its share, this clone is large. Antigen unknown. Other DNA sequences in this specimen translate into the identical CDR3. J lost 0 bases, V lost 4 bases, and 20 bases had no gene match. The CDR3 extends over 22 amino acids. CDR1 is TSWWSYY and CDR2 is QGS in the germline V gene. This TCR derives from a human donor who was a Ugandan infant, either HIV-exposed or HIV-unexposed (not recorded which). The chain combines TRDV1 with TRDJ1; 13 bases match TRDD3. The specimen comprised peripheral blood, sampled at time point 2 of longitudinal follow-up. CDR3 bases: TGTGCTCTTGGGGTCTCTTCCTTCCTACCCCTTACTGGGGGATACGACACCGATAAACTCATCTTT. Its translation is CALGVSSFLPLTGGYDTDKLIF.